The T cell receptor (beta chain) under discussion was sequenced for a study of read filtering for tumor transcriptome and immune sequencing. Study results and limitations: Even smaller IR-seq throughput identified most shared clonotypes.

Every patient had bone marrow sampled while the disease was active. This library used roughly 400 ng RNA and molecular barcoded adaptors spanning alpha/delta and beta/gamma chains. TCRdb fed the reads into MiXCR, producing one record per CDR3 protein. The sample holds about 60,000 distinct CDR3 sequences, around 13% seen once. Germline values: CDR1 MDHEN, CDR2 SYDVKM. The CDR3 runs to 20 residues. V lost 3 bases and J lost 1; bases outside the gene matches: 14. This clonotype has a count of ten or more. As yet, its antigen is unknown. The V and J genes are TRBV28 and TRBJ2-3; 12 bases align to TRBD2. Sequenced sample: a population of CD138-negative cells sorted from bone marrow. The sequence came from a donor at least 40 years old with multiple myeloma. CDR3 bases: TGTGCCAGCAGTTTTGTCCCCGGACTAGCGGGACCTGCTGGCACAGATACGCAGTATTTT. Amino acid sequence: CASSFVPGLAGPAGTDTQYF.